The rows below give T cell receptor beta chains drawn from one sample of a study of cytomegalovirus exposure and HLA in healthy donors. Some clones are missing from TCRdb's copy, which holds only in-frame ones; the method was immunoSEQ multiplex PCR. The sample yields around 190,000 clones, about 82% seen once. Sequencing input: PBMCs. Receptors were obtained from a woman aged 18-29 years in good health and CMV-seronegative. Each CDR3 is given with its conserved first and last residue. Fields, in order: clone size, D gene, V gene, CDR3 length, J gene, CDR3 DNA, CDR3 protein. The D gene is left open where the match is weak. Rows give clone size only sometimes, using once, few, many, or a class for an expanded clone.

size: -
D: -
V: TRBV10-1
length: 8
J: TRBJ1-2
DNA: TGCGCCAGCAGTGGCGCCGCCTTC
CDR3: CASSGAAF

size: -
D: -
V: TRBV5-1
length: 15
J: TRBJ1-6
DNA: TGCGCCAGCAGCTTGGGGTCGCGGGCGAATTCACCCCTCCACTTT
CDR3: CASSLGSRANSPLHF

size: -
D: TRBD1
V: TRBV4-1
length: 14
J: TRBJ2-5
DNA: TGCGCCAGCAGCCAAGAGCTGACAGGGCCGACCCAGTACTTC
CDR3: CASSQELTGPTQYF

size: -
D: TRBD2
V: TRBV5-1
length: 15
J: TRBJ2-2
DNA: TGCGCCAGCAGCTTGGTACTAGCGGACACCGGGGAGCTGTTTTTT
CDR3: CASSLVLADTGELFF

size: -
D: TRBD1
V: TRBV9
length: 15
J: TRBJ1-2
DNA: TGTGCCAGCAGCGTCGAACCGGGACAGGGCTTGGGCTACACCTTC
CDR3: CASSVEPGQGLGYTF

size: -
D: TRBD1
V: TRBV7-3
length: 13
J: TRBJ1-1
DNA: TGTGCCAGCAGCAAAACAGGGGACACTGAAGCTTTCTTT
CDR3: CASSKTGDTEAFF

size: few
D: -
V: TRBV5-1
length: 14
J: TRBJ2-7
DNA: TGCGCCAGCAGCTTGGAGGGGCACCCCGGGGAGCAGTACTTC
CDR3: CASSLEGHPGEQYF

size: -
D: TRBD1
V: TRBV9
length: 16
J: TRBJ2-5
DNA: TGTGCCAGCAGCGTAGGTAAAAGGACAGGGAAGGAGACCCAGTACTTC
CDR3: CASSVGKRTGKETQYF

size: few
D: TRBD2
V: TRBV5-4
length: 15
J: TRBJ2-7
DNA: TGTGCCAGCAGCTTGTCGACTAGCGGGGGATACGAGCAGTACTTC
CDR3: CASSLSTSGGYEQYF

size: -
D: TRBD1
V: TRBV6-1
length: 13
J: TRBJ2-1
DNA: TGTGCCAGCAGCTTAACAGGGGTCAATGAGCAGTTCTTC
CDR3: CASSLTGVNEQFF

size: -
D: TRBD1
V: TRBV9
length: 16
J: TRBJ1-5
DNA: TGTGCCAGCAGCGACCGGACAGGGTATGGTCATCAGCCCCAGCATTTT
CDR3: CASSDRTGYGHQPQHF

size: once
D: TRBD2
V: TRBV4-2
length: 20
J: TRBJ2-1
DNA: TGTGCCAGCAGCCATCCCAGGGGGGGACTAGCGGGACGGACCTACAATGAGCAGTTCTTC
CDR3: CASSHPRGGLAGRTYNEQFF